Below are 27 T cell receptor beta chains sequenced from a single sample in a study of T cell repertoires in cytomegalovirus infection. Via MiXCR, TCRdb re-called the reads, giving one row per CDR3 protein. The repertoire includes about 110,000 distinct CDR3 sequences, approximately 28% of them detected once, and about 81% sits in the top ten. These TCRs are of unknown antigen specificity. Sequences were derived from CD8+ T cells from cultured PBMCs, sampled from culture after CMV antigen stimulation. These receptors came from a human donor in good health (CMV status not recorded). Some clones in this sample may be carry-over from other donors' samples.

J is TRBJ1-2 and V is TRBV12-3 or TRBV12-4; TRBD1 is a possible D gene (6 bases). V lost 4 bases and J lost 7, with 19 bases in between. This CDR3 region has 15 residues. This CDR3 reads CASSSVQGLSPGYTF. Written as DNA, the CDR3 is TGTGCCAGCAGTTCAGTACAGGGACTGTCCCCTGGCTACACCTTC.

The chain couples TRBV6-1 to TRBJ1-1; D is ambiguous. V lost 6 bases to trimming and J lost 7 bases, with 12 bases between them. The CDR3 is made up of 12 amino acids. Germline assignment: CDR1 MNHNS and CDR2 SASEGT. In DNA, the CDR3 is TGTGCCAGCAGGTCCAGTTCTGTTGAAGCTTTCTTT. It encodes CASRSSSVEAFF.

The chain joins TRBV7-8 to TRBJ1-1; D unclear. CDR1 is SGHVS, CDR2 FQNEAQ, per germline. The CDR3 consists of 13 residues. Trimming stripped 1 base from V and 4 bases from J, with 7 bases between. CDR3 bases: TGTGCCAGCAGCTTAGAAGTTGTCACTGAAGCTTTCTTT. Amino acid sequence: CASSLEVVTEAFF.

J is TRBJ1-1 and V is TRBV5-6; TRBD1 matches 7 bases. CDR1 is SGHDT, CDR2 YYEEEE, per germline. After removal of 8 bases from V and 3 bases from J, the junction contained 10 bases not matched to a gene. CDR3 length equals 14 residues. CDR3 in amino acids: CASAQGFLDTEAFF. The CDR3 coding sequence is TGTGCCAGTGCACAGGGGTTCCTAGACACTGAAGCTTTCTTT.

A few counts support this clonotype. This rearrangement joins TRBV7-9 to TRBJ1-2; no definite D call. In germline, CDR1 is SEHNR, CDR2 FQNEAQ (reference sequence). V was clipped by 5 bases and J by 2 bases, with 18 bases between them. The length of the CDR3 is 16 residues. In DNA, the CDR3 is TGTGCCAGCAGCGGCGGGGTACAGCTAATGAACTATGGCTACACCTTC. Protein sequence: CASSGGVQLMNYGYTF.

The chain links TRBV24-1 to TRBJ2-7, with 13 nucleotides matching TRBD2. V lost 5 bases and J lost 0; bases outside the gene matches: 6. The CDR3 is made up of 17 amino acids. Germline CDR1 is KGHDR and CDR2 is SFDVKD. DNA of the CDR3: TGTGCCACCAGTGTTGGGACTAGCGGGGCTCTCTCCTACGAGCAGTACTTC. Translation: CATSVGTSGALSYEQYF.

The chain recombines TRBV20-1 with TRBJ1-2; D not resolved. Between the trimmed V and J ends, which lost 0 bases and 5 bases, there was a span of 22 bases. The CDR3 totals 17 residues. Germline loops: CDR1 DFQATT, CDR2 SNEGSKA (reference sequence). Written as DNA, the CDR3 is TGCAGTGCTAGAGATTTCCTCGGCGGGCTCGGGATATATGGCTACACCTTC. This translates into CSARDFLGGLGIYGYTF.

This clonotype was recorded at least ten times. The CDR3 bases are TGTGCCAGCAGCTTTGGGACGGTGAACACTGAAGCTTTCTTT. It translates to CASSFGTVNTEAFF. This chain uses TRBV7-6 with TRBJ1-1, with D maybe TRBD1 (5 bases). The CDR3 loop spans 14 amino acids. CDR1 is SGHVS and CDR2 is FNYEAQ in the germline V gene. V gave up 3 bases and J gave up 0 bases, with 8 bases separating them.

This clonotype was seen a handful of times. The CDR3 DNA is TGCGCCAGCGGACCTAGTGGAAGCTCTGGGGCCAACGTCCTGACTTTC. It codes for CASGPSGSSGANVLTF. The V call is TRBV4-1, the J call TRBJ2-6; no clear D. The CDR3 contains 16 residues. Germline lookup yields CDR1 MGHRA and CDR2 YSYEKL. V was shortened by 8 bases and J by 0 bases, with 14 bases between the two germline ends.

This clonotype has at least ten counts. This chain connects TRBV6-2 or TRBV6-3 to TRBJ2-4, with D perhaps matching TRBD1 (5 bases). V lost 3 bases and J lost 8, with 14 bases in between. Germline values: CDR1 MNHEY, CDR2 SVGEGT. The CDR3 extends over 14 amino acids. This CDR3 is CASSYSGLGDIQYF. CDR3 DNA sequence: TGTGCCAGCAGTTATTCAGGGCTTGGAGACATTCAGTACTTC.

This clonotype was counted a few times. The V call is TRBV19, the J call TRBJ2-7, with D perhaps being TRBD1 or TRBD2 (5 bases each). The CDR3 has 13 residues. Germline V gene data show CDR1 as LNHDA and CDR2 as SQIVND (reference sequence). V dropped 9 bases and J dropped 6 bases, with 18 bases sitting between them. The CDR3 DNA is TGTGCCAGCCGTAGGGACGGGTATCCCGAGCAGTACTTC. Amino acids: CASRRDGYPEQYF.

The chain has TRBV11-2 and TRBJ2-2; the D gene is possibly TRBD1 (5 bases). Per germline, CDR1 SGHAT and CDR2 FQNNGV. There are 14 residues in the CDR3. V shed 5 bases and J shed 7 bases, with 14 bases lying between them. CDR3 DNA sequence: TGTGCCAGCAGCCTATTAAGGGGTGGCGGGGAGCTGTTTTTT. It specifies CASSLLRGGGELFF.

This clonotype was seen ten or more times. The CDR3, as DNA: TGTGCCAGCAGCCCCGCACAGCTAGAAGCTTTCTTT. It codes for CASSPAQLEAFF. The chain recombines TRBV9 with TRBJ1-1; no reliable D call. CDR3 length: 12 residues. Trimming pared 4 bases from V and 8 bases from J, leaving 12 bases between. Germline V lookup: CDR1 SGDLS, CDR2 YYNGEE.

V gene TRBV11-2 combines with J gene TRBJ2-3; 13 bases are shared with TRBD2. This CDR3 has 16 amino acids. The germline CDR1 and CDR2 sequences are SGHAT and FQNNGV. V shed 4 bases, J shed 5 bases, and the junction held 6 bases outside the gene matches. CDR3 DNA sequence: TGTGCCAGCAGCTCTACTAGCGGGGGGGCCAGAGATACGCAGTATTTT. Protein sequence: CASSSTSGGARDTQYF.

CDR3 DNA: TGTGCCAGCAGTGAGCCCTGGGGGGCTAATGAAAAACTGTTTTTT. The encoded protein is CASSEPWGANEKLFF. The chain recombines TRBV2 with TRBJ1-4, with D maybe TRBD1 (5 bases). V lost 3 bases and J 3 bases, leaving 11 bases between the germline ends. Germline-derived CDR1 and CDR2 are SNHLY and FYNNEI. There are 15 residues in the CDR3.

This clonotype showed up many times. The V gene is TRBV28, the J gene TRBJ1-5; 7 nucleotides agree with TRBD1. The ends lost 6 bases at V and 1 base at J; junction bases unmatched: 12. CDR1 is MDHEN and CDR2 is SYDVKM in the germline V gene. This CDR3 region has 17 residues. CDR3 in amino acids: CASRTQGKSFSNQPQHF. CDR3 sequence (DNA): TGTGCCAGCAGGACACAGGGGAAAAGTTTCAGCAATCAGCCCCAGCATTTT.

The V call is TRBV2, the J call TRBJ2-1; possible D gene TRBD2, 5 bases. Trimming cost V 6 bases and J 7 bases, with 19 bases left between them. The CDR3 spans 15 residues. CDR1 is SNHLY, CDR2 FYNNEI, per germline. CDR3 in amino acids: CASRDFAASSNEQFF. Here the CDR3 DNA reads TGTGCCAGCAGAGACTTCGCCGCTAGCTCAAATGAGCAGTTCTTC.

The chain joins TRBV24-1 to TRBJ2-3; 8 bases fit TRBD2. Trimming at V came to 0 bases and at J to 0 bases, leaving 10 bases not matched to a gene. The germline V gene encodes CDR1 KGHDR and CDR2 SFDVKD. CDR3 length equals 19 residues. This CDR3 reads CATSDLRLSGDSSTDTQYF. CDR3 bases: TGTGCCACCAGTGATTTGCGGCTTAGCGGGGACTCTAGCACAGATACGCAGTATTTT.

The gene calls are TRBV19 and TRBJ2-2; 8 bases agree with TRBD2. The CDR3 sequence is 14 residues long. Germline V lookup: CDR1 LNHDA, CDR2 SQIVND (reference sequence). With V trimmed by 3 bases and J by 4 bases, 1 base remained unmatched. Here the CDR3 DNA reads TGTGCCAGTAGTATTGCGGGGGGCACCGGGGAGCTGTTTTTT. It encodes CASSIAGGTGELFF.

The rearrangement uses TRBV28 and TRBJ2-3; D not certain. The ends were cut back, 3 bases at V and 5 bases at J, with 9 bases in the middle. Germline lookup yields CDR1 MDHEN and CDR2 SYDVKM. The CDR3 is 13 amino acids. CDR3 loop: CASSLGIRDTQYF. The DNA of the CDR3 is TGTGCCAGCAGTTTGGGGATTAGAGATACGCAGTATTTT.

The chain recombines TRBV6-5 with TRBJ1-4; 10 positions match TRBD1. The junction had 6 bases not matched to a gene; V was cut back by 6 bases and J by 8 bases. This CDR3 is 14 amino acids long. Germline V gene lookup returns CDR1 MNHEY and CDR2 SVGAGI. DNA for the CDR3: TGTGCCAGCAGCGCCGGGACAGGGGTCGAAAAACTGTTTTTT. Protein sequence: CASSAGTGVEKLFF.

This clonotype was seen a handful of times. This rearrangement joins TRBV7-8 to TRBJ1-1; no definite D call. The germline gives CDR1 SGHVS, CDR2 FQNEAQ. The V end lost 5 bases, the J end lost 4 bases, and 8 bases lay between the germline ends. The CDR3 runs to 12 residues. CDR3 DNA: TGTGCCAGCAGCCGTACCCGCACTGAAGCTTTCTTT. Protein product: CASSRTRTEAFF.

This clonotype was detected only a few times. The gene calls are TRBV6-5 and TRBJ2-1; D perhaps matches TRBD1 (6 bases). The germline gives CDR1 MNHEY, CDR2 SVGAGI. V was pared by 7 bases and J by 5 bases, with 15 bases between. CDR3 length equals 14 residues. For the CDR3, the DNA is TGTGCCAGCACTAACAGGGCTGGCGACAATGAGCAGTTCTTC. Translation: CASTNRAGDNEQFF.

This clonotype was seen repeatedly, ten times or more. The chain has TRBV9 and TRBJ2-3; D possibly corresponds to TRBD1 (5 bases). The CDR3 contains 14 residues. V was pared by 7 bases and J by 5 bases, with 17 bases between. Germline CDR1 SGDLS, CDR2 YYNGEE. CDR3 DNA sequence: TGTGCCAGCGGACACAAGGCAGTCATAGATACGCAGTATTTT. Translating gives CASGHKAVIDTQYF.

The genes are TRBV5-7 and TRBJ2-7; TRBD1 matches 7 bases. TRBV5-7 is reported as an ORF; its role is uncertain. The CDR3 length is 16 residues. CDR3 DNA: TGTGCTCCAGCAGCCGCCGACGTGGGACAGTACTACGAGCAGTACTTC. Its protein is CAPAAADVGQYYEQYF.

This clonotype was counted between two and nine times. Germline is not matched at one junction end, which may reflect a read error. This chain uses TRBV28 with TRBJ2-1, with D unclear. The CDR3 sequence is 12 residues long. CDR1 MDHEN and CDR2 SYDVKM come from the germline V gene. CDR3 protein: CASTLSHNEQFF. DNA for the CDR3: TGTGCCAGCACCCTCTCCCACAATGAGCAGTTCTTC.

This chain connects TRBV28 to TRBJ2-7, with TRBD1 matching over 9 bases. The CDR3 runs to 14 residues. Germline CDR1 MDHEN, CDR2 SYDVKM. The junction had 7 bases not matched to a gene; V was cut back by 3 bases and J by 7 bases. CDR3 in amino acids: CASSFVQGAREQYF. CDR3 DNA: TGTGCCAGCAGTTTCGTACAGGGGGCGCGTGAGCAGTACTTC.